This T cell receptor (beta chain) comes out of a study of blood T cells in healthy people across ages. This CDR3 is built from 15 residues. V shed 0 bases and J shed 0 bases, with 10 bases lying between them. Germline CDR1 is SGDLS and CDR2 is YYNGEE. Through a sample-barcoded 5' primer and a J-beta primer mix, a second PCR was run for about 7 to 12 cycles. TCRdb fed the 5' RACE reads into MiXCR, producing one record per CDR3 protein. The table records 1.2 million to 1.5 million distinct CDR3 sequences, around 59% of them present only once. This clonotype was observed a handful of times. Its antigen is currently unknown. General study results and limits: It was the long-lived donors that had more naive CD4+ cells and higher diversity than aged donors.

The sequence derives from a young man in good health. The chain has TRBV9 and TRBJ2-7; possibly TRBD2 for D (7 bases). The sample comprised blood. CDR3 sequence (DNA): TGTGCCAGCAGCGTAGGCGGGGGCCGCTCCTACGAGCAGTACTTC. This translates into CASSVGGGRSYEQYF.